The entry below describes one T cell receptor beta chain. The authors' processing: How many nucleated cells were present was estimated from reference gene primer amplification. Sequencing was performed with immunoSEQ multiplex PCR; in TCRdb, only in-frame clones are kept and a portion is missing. V and J calls plus clone size are reproduced from that table; the DNA served to infer D and trimming. This sample carries around 110,000 clones, around four fifths of them seen once, and the ten largest clones take around 2.3%. Germline values: CDR1 LGHDT, CDR2 YNNKEL (reference sequence). V was shortened by 5 bases and J by 10 bases, with 15 bases between the two germline ends. This CDR3 region has 14 residues. These data are taken from a study of blood T cell repertoires in COVID-19. For the study at large: PBMCs, B-cell-depleted T cells, or T cells were the source of the cDNA or gDNA that made up the material.

Material: peripheral blood. The V gene is TRBV3-1 (or the pseudogene TRBV3-2), the J gene TRBJ1-6, with D perhaps matching TRBD1 (6 bases). This TCR was recovered from a man aged 25 to 40 with acute or convalescent COVID-19. DNA of the CDR3: TGTGCCAGCAGCGCGGGGGCCATAGAGTCACCCCTCCACTTT. Encoded protein: CASSAGAIESPLHF.